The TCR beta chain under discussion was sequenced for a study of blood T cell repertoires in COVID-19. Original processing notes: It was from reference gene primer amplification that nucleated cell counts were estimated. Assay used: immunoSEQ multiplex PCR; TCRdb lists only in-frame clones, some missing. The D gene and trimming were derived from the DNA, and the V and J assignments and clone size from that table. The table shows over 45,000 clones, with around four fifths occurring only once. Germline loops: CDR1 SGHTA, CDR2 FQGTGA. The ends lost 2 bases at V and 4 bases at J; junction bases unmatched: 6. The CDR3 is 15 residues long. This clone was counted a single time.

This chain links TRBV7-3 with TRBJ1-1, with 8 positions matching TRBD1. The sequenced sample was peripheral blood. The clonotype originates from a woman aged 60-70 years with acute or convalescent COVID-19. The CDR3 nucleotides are TGTGCCAGCAGCTTATCCCAGGGGGCGATCACTGAAGCTTTCTTT. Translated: CASSLSQGAITEAFF.